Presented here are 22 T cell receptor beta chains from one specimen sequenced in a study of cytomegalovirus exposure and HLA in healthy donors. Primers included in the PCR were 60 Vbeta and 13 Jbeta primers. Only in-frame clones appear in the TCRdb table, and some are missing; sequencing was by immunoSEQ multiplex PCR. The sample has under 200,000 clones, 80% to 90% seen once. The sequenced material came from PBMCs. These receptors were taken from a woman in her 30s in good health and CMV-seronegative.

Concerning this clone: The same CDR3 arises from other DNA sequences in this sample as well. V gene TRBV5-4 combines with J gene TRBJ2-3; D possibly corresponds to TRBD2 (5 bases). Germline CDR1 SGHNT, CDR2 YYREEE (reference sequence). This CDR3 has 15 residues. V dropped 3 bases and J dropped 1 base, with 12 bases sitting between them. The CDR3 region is CASSWGTSGTDTQYF. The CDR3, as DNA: TGTGCCAGCAGCTGGGGAACTAGTGGCACAGATACGCAGTATTTT.

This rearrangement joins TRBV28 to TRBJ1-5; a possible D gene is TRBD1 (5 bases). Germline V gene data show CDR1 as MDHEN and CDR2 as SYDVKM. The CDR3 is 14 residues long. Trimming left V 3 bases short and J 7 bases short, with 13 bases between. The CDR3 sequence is CASSLVAGHQPQHF. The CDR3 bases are TGTGCCAGCAGTTTGGTGGCAGGGCACCAGCCCCAGCATTTT.

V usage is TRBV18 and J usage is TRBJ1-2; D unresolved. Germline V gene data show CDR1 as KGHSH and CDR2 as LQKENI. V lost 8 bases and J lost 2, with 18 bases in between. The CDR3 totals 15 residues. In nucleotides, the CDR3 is TGTGCCAGCCCCCCCGGGGAGGGAGGAAACTATGGCTACACCTTC. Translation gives CASPPGEGGNYGYTF. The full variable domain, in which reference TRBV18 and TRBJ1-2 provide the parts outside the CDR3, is NAGVMQNPRHLVRRRGQEARLRCSPMKGHSHVYWYRQLPEEGLKFMVYLQKENIIDESGMPKERFSAEFPKEGPSILRIQQVVRGDSAAYFCASPPGEGGNYGYTFGSGTRLTVV.

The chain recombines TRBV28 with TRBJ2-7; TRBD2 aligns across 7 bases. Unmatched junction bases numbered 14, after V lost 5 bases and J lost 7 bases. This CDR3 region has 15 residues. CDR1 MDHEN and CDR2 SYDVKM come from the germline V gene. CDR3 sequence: CASSPPLGAGGEQYF. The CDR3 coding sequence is TGTGCCAGCAGTCCACCCCTCGGGGCCGGGGGGGAGCAGTACTTC.

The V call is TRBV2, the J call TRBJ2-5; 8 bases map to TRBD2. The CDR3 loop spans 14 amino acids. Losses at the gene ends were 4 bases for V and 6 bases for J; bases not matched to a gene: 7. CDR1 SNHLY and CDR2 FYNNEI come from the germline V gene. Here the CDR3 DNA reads TGTGCCAGCAGTGCCAGCGGGAGCGGGAAGACCCAGTACTTC. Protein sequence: CASSASGSGKTQYF.

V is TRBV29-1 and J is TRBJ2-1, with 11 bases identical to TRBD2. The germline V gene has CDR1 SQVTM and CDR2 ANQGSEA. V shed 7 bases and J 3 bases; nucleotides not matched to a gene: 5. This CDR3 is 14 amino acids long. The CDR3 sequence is CSALGTSGYNEQFF. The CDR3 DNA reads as TGCAGCGCCCTCGGGACTAGCGGCTACAATGAGCAGTTCTTC.

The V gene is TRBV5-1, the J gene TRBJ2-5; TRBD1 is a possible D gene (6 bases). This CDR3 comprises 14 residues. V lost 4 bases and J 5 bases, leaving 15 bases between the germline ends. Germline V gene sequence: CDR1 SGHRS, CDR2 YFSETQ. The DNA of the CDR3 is TGCGCCAGCAGCCTGCAGGGGCGTGGCGAGACCCAGTACTTC. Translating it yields CASSLQGRGETQYF. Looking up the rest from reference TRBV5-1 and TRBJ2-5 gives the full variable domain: KAGVTQTPRYLIKTRGQQVTLSCSPISGHRSVSWYQQTPGQGLQFLFEYFSETQRNKGNFPGRFSGRQFSNSRSEMNVSTLELGDSALYLCASSLQGRGETQYFGPGTRLLVL.

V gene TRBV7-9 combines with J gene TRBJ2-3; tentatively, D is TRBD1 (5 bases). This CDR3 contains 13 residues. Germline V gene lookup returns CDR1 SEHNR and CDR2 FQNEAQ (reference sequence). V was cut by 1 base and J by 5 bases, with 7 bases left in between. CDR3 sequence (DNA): TGTGCCAGCAGCTTAGATACAGGAGATACGCAGTATTTT. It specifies CASSLDTGDTQYF.

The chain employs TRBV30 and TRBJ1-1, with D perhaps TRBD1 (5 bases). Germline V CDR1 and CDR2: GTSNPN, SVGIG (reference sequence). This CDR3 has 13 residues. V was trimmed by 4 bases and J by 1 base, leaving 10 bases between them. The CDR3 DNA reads TGTGCCTGGAATAGACAGACGAACACTGAAGCTTTCTTT. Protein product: CAWNRQTNTEAFF.

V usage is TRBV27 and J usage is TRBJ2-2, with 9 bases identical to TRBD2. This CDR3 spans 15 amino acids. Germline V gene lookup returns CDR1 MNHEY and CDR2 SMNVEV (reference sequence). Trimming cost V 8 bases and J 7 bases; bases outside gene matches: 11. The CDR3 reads CASCWLAGPRGELFF. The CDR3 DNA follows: TGTGCCAGCTGCTGGCTAGCGGGGCCCCGCGGGGAGCTGTTTTTT.

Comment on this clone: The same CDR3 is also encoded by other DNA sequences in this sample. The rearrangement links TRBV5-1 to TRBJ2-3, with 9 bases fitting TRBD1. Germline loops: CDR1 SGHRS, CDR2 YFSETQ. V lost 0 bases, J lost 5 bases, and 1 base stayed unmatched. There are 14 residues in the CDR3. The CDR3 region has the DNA TGCGCCAGCAGCTTGGGACAGGGGGGAGATACGCAGTATTTT. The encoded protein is CASSLGQGGDTQYF. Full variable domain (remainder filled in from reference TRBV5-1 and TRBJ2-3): KAGVTQTPRYLIKTRGQQVTLSCSPISGHRSVSWYQQTPGQGLQFLFEYFSETQRNKGNFPGRFSGRQFSNSRSEMNVSTLELGDSALYLCASSLGQGGDTQYFGPGTRLTVL.

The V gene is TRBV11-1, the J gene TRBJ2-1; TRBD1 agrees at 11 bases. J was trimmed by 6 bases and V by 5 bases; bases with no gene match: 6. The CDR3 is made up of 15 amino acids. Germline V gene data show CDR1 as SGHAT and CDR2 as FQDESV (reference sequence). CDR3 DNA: TGTGCCAGCAGCCGCTCCGGGACAGGGGGCAATGAGCAGTTCTTC. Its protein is CASSRSGTGGNEQFF.

The CDR3 coding sequence is TGTGCCAGCAGCTGGACAGGGTTTGGCAATCAGCCCCAGCATTTT. It yields the protein CASSWTGFGNQPQHF. The V and J genes are TRBV11-3 and TRBJ1-5, with TRBD1 matching 8 bases. Germline V CDR1 and CDR2: SGHNT, YENEEA. This CDR3 comprises 15 residues. V gave up 4 bases and J gave up 2 bases; unmatched junction bases: 4.

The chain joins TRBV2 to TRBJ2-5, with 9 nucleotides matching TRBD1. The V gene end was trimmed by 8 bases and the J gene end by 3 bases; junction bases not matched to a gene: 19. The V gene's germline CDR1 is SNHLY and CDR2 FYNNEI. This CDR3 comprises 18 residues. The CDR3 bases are TGTGCCAGCCGGACAGGGGTTAGTTTTAATGCTTTCGAAGAGACCCAGTACTTC. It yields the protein CASRTGVSFNAFEETQYF.

CDR3 nucleotide sequence: TGTGCCAGCAGCCCCGCCGGGACTAGCGTCCACGAGCAGTACTTC. Protein product: CASSPAGTSVHEQYF. V usage is TRBV28 and J usage is TRBJ2-7, with 10 bases aligning to TRBD2. Germline V gene sequence: CDR1 MDHEN, CDR2 SYDVKM. The V and J ends lost 6 bases and 5 bases, in that order; junction bases with no gene match: 10. The CDR3 is 15 residues long.

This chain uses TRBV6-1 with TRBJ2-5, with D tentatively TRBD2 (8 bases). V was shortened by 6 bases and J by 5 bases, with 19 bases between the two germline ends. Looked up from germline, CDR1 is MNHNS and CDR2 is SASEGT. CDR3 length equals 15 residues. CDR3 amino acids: CASREGQPGGETQYF. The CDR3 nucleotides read TGTGCCAGCAGGGAGGGACAGCCGGGGGGGGAGACCCAGTACTTC.

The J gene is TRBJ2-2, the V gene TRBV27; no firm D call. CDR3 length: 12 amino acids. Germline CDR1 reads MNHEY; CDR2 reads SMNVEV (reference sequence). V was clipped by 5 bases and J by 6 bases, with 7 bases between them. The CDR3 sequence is CASSGSSGELFF. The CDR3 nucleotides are TGTGCCAGCAGTGGCAGTTCCGGGGAGCTGTTTTTT.

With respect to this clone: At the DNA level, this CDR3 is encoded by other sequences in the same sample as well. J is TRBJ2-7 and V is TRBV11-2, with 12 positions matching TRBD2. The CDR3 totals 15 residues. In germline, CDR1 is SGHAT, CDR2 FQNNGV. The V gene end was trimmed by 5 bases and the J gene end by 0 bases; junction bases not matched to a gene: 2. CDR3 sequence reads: CASSLAGGSSYEQYF. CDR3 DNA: TGTGCCAGCAGCCTAGCGGGAGGGAGCTCCTACGAGCAGTACTTC.

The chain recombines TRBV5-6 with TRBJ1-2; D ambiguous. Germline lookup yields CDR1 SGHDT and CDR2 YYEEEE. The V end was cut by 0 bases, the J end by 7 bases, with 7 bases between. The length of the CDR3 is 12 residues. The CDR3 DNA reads TGTGCCAGCAGCTTGGCTTCCTCTGGCTACACCTTC. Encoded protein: CASSLASSGYTF.

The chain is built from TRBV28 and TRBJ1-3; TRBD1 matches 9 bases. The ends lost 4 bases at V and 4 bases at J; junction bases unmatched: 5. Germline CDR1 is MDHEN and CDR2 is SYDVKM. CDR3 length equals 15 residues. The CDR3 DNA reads TGTGCCAGCAGTTCCCTTGGACAGGGGGGAAACACCATATATTTT. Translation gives CASSSLGQGGNTIYF. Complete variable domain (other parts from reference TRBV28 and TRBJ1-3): DVKVTQSSRYLVKRTGEKVFLECVQDMDHENMFWYRQDPGLGLRLIYFSYDVKMKEKGDIPEGYSVSREKKERFSLILESASTNQTSMYLCASSSLGQGGNTIYFGEGSWLTVV.

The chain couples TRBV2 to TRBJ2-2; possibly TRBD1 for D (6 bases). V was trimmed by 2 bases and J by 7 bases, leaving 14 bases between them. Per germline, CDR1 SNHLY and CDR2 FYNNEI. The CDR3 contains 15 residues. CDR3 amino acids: CASSERGGDDGELFF. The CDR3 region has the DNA TGTGCCAGCAGTGAACGTGGGGGCGACGACGGGGAGCTGTTTTTT.

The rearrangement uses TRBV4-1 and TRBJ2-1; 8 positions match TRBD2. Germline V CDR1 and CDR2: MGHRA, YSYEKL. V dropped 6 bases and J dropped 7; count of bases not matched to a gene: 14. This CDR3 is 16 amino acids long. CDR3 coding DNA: TGCGCCAGCAGTGCTTCGCCGGCGGGGGGCTTTAATGAGCAGTTCTTC. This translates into CASSASPAGGFNEQFF.